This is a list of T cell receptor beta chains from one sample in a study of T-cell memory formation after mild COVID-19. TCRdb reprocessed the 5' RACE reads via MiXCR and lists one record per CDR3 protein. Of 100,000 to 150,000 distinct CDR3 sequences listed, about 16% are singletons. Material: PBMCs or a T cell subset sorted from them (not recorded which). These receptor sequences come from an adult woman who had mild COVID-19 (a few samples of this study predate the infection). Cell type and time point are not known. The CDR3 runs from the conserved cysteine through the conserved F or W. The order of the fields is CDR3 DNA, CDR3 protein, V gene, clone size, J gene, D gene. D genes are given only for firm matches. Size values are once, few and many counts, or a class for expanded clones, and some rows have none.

TGTGCCAGCAGACCTCCTGCGGGAGCAAAAAACATTCAGTACTTC CASRPPAGAKNIQYF TRBV6-5 few TRBJ2-4 TRBD2
TGCAGTGCGGGGCAGGATCGCAATGAGCAGTTCTTC CSAGQDRNEQFF TRBV20-1 few TRBJ2-1 -
TGTGCCAGCAGTCTCAAGAGCGGCGTCCGGCCCTACAATGAGCAGTTCTTC CASSLKSGVRPYNEQFF TRBV7-9 - TRBJ2-1 -
TGTGCCAGCAGTTACTCGATTTCTGGGAGCCAGGAGACCCAGTACTTC CASSYSISGSQETQYF TRBV6-5 - TRBJ2-5 -
TGCGCCAGCAGCTCACAGGTCACCTACGAGCAGTACTTC CASSSQVTYEQYF TRBV5-1 many TRBJ2-7 -
TGCAGTGCGGTTACGACAGGGCCCTATGCAGATACGCAGTATTTT CSAVTTGPYADTQYF TRBV20-1 few TRBJ2-3 TRBD1
TGCAGTGCTAGAGATATCGACAGGGCGTACGAGCAGTACTTC CSARDIDRAYEQYF TRBV20-1 few TRBJ2-7 TRBD1
TGTGCCAGCAGGCTCGGGTCTAACACCGGGGAGCTGTTTTTT CASRLGSNTGELFF TRBV5-6 few TRBJ2-2 -
TGCAGCGTATCGGAACCCGAGGGCTATGGCTACACCTTC CSVSEPEGYGYTF TRBV29-1 - TRBJ1-2 -
TGTGCCACCAGCATCGCAGGAGGGATCTACGAGCAGTACTTC CATSIAGGIYEQYF TRBV15 - TRBJ2-7 -
TGTGCCAGCAGTTACTCTGACAGGGTCTCACAGCCCCAGCATTTT CASSYSDRVSQPQHF TRBV6-6 few TRBJ1-5 TRBD1
TGTGCCAGCAGCGCGGGTGGGATGAACACTGAAGCTTTCTTT CASSAGGMNTEAFF TRBV9 few TRBJ1-1 -
TGTGCCACCAGTGATTGGCCGAAGAAGCGGGAATCTAGCACAGATACGCAGTATTTT CATSDWPKKRESSTDTQYF TRBV24-1 - TRBJ2-3 TRBD2
TGTGCCACCATGGCAGGCCTCGATTCACCCCTCCACTTT CATMAGLDSPLHF TRBV24-1 many TRBJ1-6 -
TGCGCCAGCAGCCAAGATATTTGGACAGTGAACACCGGGGAGCTGTTTTTT CASSQDIWTVNTGELFF TRBV4-3 - TRBJ2-2 -
TGTGCCAGCAGTTTAGTGGGCCCCGACTTAGAGAACTATGGCTACACCTTC CASSLVGPDLENYGYTF TRBV12-3/TRBV12-4 - TRBJ1-2 -
TGTGCCAGCAGCCGACAGGGGACCTACGAGCAGTACTTC CASSRQGTYEQYF TRBV7-9 - TRBJ2-7 TRBD1
TGTGCCAGCAGCTCGGACAGGGGGATAGATACGCAGTATTTT CASSSDRGIDTQYF TRBV7-8 - TRBJ2-3 TRBD1
TGTGCCAGCAGCGGTGGGACAGGGGGCTCAGGAATTTACGAGCAGTACTTC CASSGGTGGSGIYEQYF TRBV11-2 - TRBJ2-7 TRBD1
TGTGCCAGCAGTTCTACTCCCGGGACAGGGATCCCAGGCTACACCTTC CASSSTPGTGIPGYTF TRBV27 - TRBJ1-2 TRBD1
TGCGCCAGCAGCAATCCAGACAGAGATCTAGCCAAAAACATTCAGTACTTC CASSNPDRDLAKNIQYF TRBV5-1 - TRBJ2-4 -
TGTGCCAGCAGCCCGGGACAGTCTCAGCATGGCTACACCTTC CASSPGQSQHGYTF TRBV3-1 - TRBJ1-2 TRBD1
TGTGCCACCAGTAAGGGCACCAATCAGCCCCAGCATTTT CATSKGTNQPQHF TRBV24-1 - TRBJ1-5 -
TGCGCCAGCAGCGCACGACAGGCCCTTAGGGCTGAAGCTTTCTTT CASSARQALRAEAFF TRBV5-1 many TRBJ1-1 -
TGTGCCAGCAGTCAGACTAGCGGGAGTCTGGTAGTGAATGAGCAGTTCTTC CASSQTSGSLVVNEQFF TRBV27 few TRBJ2-1 TRBD2
TGTGCCAGCAGTGGATGGACTAGCGGGATAGTCGATGAGCAGTTCTTC CASSGWTSGIVDEQFF TRBV14 - TRBJ2-1 TRBD2
TGCGCCAGCAGAGACCGGGACAGGGATTTCAATGAGCAGTTCTTC CASRDRDRDFNEQFF TRBV5-1 many TRBJ2-1 TRBD1
TGTGCCAGCAGCCCCTCCTCTAGCGGGAGTCACGAGCAGTACTTC CASSPSSSGSHEQYF TRBV7-9 few TRBJ2-7 TRBD2
TGTGCCAGCAGCGCAGTAGGGTCGGGTGGTGAGCAGTTCTTC CASSAVGSGGEQFF TRBV9 - TRBJ2-1 -
TGCGCCAGCAGCGAAGACTACCGCGCGACAGATACGCAGTATTTT CASSEDYRATDTQYF TRBV4-3 - TRBJ2-3 -
TGTGCCAGCAGTGGGAGACAGGGACCATACAATGAGCAGTTCTTC CASSGRQGPYNEQFF TRBV6-5 - TRBJ2-1 TRBD1
TGTGCCAGCAGCTTAGGAGGACAGGACTACGAGCAGTACTTC CASSLGGQDYEQYF TRBV7-9 few TRBJ2-7 TRBD1
TGTGCCACCAGTGATTTGGGGTACGAGCAGTACTTC CATSDLGYEQYF TRBV24-1 - TRBJ2-7 -
TGTGCCAGCAGCCCAGGAACGGGGAGCGGGTCAACAGATACGCAGTATTTT CASSPGTGSGSTDTQYF TRBV3-1 few TRBJ2-3 -
TGTGCCAGCAGTTTAGCGGAGTACACTGAAGCTTTCTTT CASSLAEYTEAFF TRBV12-3/TRBV12-4 - TRBJ1-1 -
TGTGCCAGCAGTGCACAGGGCGGGAGTGTCAATGAGCAGTTCTTC CASSAQGGSVNEQFF TRBV6-2/TRBV6-3 - TRBJ2-1 -
TGCGCCAGCAGCTCCAATTTACAGGGAACTGGAAACACCATATATTTT CASSSNLQGTGNTIYF TRBV5-1 - TRBJ1-3 -
TGTGCCAGCAGCTTTTACCCCGGAGGTGGGTACGAGCAGTACTTC CASSFYPGGGYEQYF TRBV7-9 - TRBJ2-7 -
TGTGCCAGCAGCCAAGAGCCCAGGGGAGGTGAGCAGTACTTC CASSQEPRGGEQYF TRBV4-2 - TRBJ2-7 -
TGTGCCACCAGTGATTTCGCGGACAGGGGTAGGGGTAACTATGGCTACACCTTC CATSDFADRGRGNYGYTF TRBV24-1 - TRBJ1-2 TRBD1
TGTGCCAGTCGGACAGCGAACACCGGGGAGCTGTTTTTT CASRTANTGELFF TRBV25-1 few TRBJ2-2 -
TGTGCCAGCAGTGATTGGCTAAGCCAAGAGACCCAGTACTTC CASSDWLSQETQYF TRBV2 - TRBJ2-5 -
TGCGCCAGCAGCTACGGCGGCACCTCCTACGAGCAGTACTTC CASSYGGTSYEQYF TRBV4-3 - TRBJ2-7 -
TGTGCCAGCAGCCCGCAGAACCTAGGACCCGTCGAAGCTTTCTTT CASSPQNLGPVEAFF TRBV7-9 few TRBJ1-1 -
TGTGCCAGCAGTGAAGGGCCACGCAGGAACACCGGGGAGCTGTTTTTT CASSEGPRRNTGELFF TRBV2 - TRBJ2-2 -
TGTGCCAGCTCACTGGGACAGCTCAATCAGCCCCAGCATTTT CASSLGQLNQPQHF TRBV18 - TRBJ1-5 TRBD1
TGTGCCAGCAGTGTTAATGGGACCCAGCATTTT CASSVNGTQHF TRBV25-1 few TRBJ1-5 -
TGTGCCAGCAGCCGCCGCCCCCTAGTAAGCCCCTACAATGAGCAGTTCTTC CASSRRPLVSPYNEQFF TRBV7-6 - TRBJ2-1 -
TGCAGTGCCTCCGGGACTCCAGGATACGAGCAGTACTTC CSASGTPGYEQYF TRBV20-1 many TRBJ2-7 -
TGCGCCAGCAGCTTGGAAGGGGATTACAATGAGCAGTTCTTC CASSLEGDYNEQFF TRBV5-1 - TRBJ2-1 -
TGTGCCAGCTCACCTGAATGGCTAGGCACAGATACGCAGTATTTT CASSPEWLGTDTQYF TRBV18 - TRBJ2-3 -
TGTGCCACCAGTGATACAGGGACAGGTAGCTCCTACGAGCAGTACTTC CATSDTGTGSSYEQYF TRBV24-1 few TRBJ2-7 TRBD1